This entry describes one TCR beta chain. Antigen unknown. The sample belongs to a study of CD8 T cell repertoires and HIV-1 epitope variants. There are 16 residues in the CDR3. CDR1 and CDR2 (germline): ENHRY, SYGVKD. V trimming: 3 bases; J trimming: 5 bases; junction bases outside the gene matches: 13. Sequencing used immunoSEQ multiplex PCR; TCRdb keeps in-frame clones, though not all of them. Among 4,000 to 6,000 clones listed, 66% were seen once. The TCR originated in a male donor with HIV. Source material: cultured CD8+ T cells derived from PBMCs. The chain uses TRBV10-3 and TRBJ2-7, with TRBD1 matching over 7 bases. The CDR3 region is CAISDSDRDISHEQYF. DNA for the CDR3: TGTGCCATCAGTGATAGCGACAGGGACATTAGCCACGAGCAGTACTTC.